This T cell receptor beta chain was sequenced for a study of shared clonotypes between healthy human individuals. The V end was cut by 6 bases, the J end by 6 bases, with 16 bases between. CDR1 MNHEY and CDR2 SVGAGI come from the germline V gene. The CDR3 consists of 14 residues. Deep level was the assay's run setting. Libraries were prepared by immunoSEQ multiplex PCR; TCRdb keeps only in-frame clonotypes and omits some of them. Here the sample spans about 2.1 million clones, approximately 92% being singletons. A note on this clone: Its antigen is unidentified.

Study results and limitations: Lower generation probabilities were found for non-shared clonotypes than for those shared by all four donors. Clonotypes that were shared across four donors made up around 5% of naive CD4 clonotypes.

Naive CD8 populations comprised CD45RO-negative cells positively selected for CCR7, excluding terminally differentiated effector memory CD45RA+ cells. Sequencing used naive CD8+ T cells from PBMCs. The chain uses TRBV6-5 and TRBJ2-3; D might be TRBD2 (6 bases). The receptor comes from a young man in good health. Some clones in this sample may be carry-over from other donors' samples. The DNA of the CDR3 is TGTGCCAGCAGCCCGGGAGCCCTGTGGGATACGCAGTATTTT. Translation gives CASSPGALWDTQYF.